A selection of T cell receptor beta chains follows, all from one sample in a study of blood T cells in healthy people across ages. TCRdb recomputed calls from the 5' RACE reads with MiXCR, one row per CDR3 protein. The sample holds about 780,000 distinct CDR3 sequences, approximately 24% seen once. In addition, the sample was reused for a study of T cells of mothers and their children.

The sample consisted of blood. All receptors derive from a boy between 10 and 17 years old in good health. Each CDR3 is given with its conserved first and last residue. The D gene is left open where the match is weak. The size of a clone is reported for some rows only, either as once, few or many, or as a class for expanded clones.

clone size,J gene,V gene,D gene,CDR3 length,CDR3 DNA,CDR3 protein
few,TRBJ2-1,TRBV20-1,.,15,TGCAGTGCACCGGACCCCGATGGCTCCTACAATGAGCAGTTCTTC,CSAPDPDGSYNEQFF
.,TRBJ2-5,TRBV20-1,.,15,TGCAGTGCTAAATCCGGGGCCGAAGATGAAGAGACCCAGTACTTC,CSAKSGAEDEETQYF
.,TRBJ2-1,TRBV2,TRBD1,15,TGTGCCAGCACTCAAGGGACAGGGGGTCGAGTGAATCTGTTCTTC,CASTQGTGGRVNLFF
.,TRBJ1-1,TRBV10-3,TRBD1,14,TGTGCCTCGACCCGGGGACAGGTCTGGACTGAAGCTTTCTTT,CASTRGQVWTEAFF
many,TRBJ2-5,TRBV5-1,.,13,TGCGCCAGCAGCCTCGGCAGCCTAGAGACCCAGTACTTC,CASSLGSLETQYF
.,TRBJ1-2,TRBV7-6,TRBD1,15,TGTGCCAGCAGCTTAGAACCCGGACAGGGGGGTGGCTACACCTTC,CASSLEPGQGGGYTF
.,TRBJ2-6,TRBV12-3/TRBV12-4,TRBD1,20,TGTGCCAGCAGTCTCATTGCCCGGGACAGCGATAGCTCTGGGGCCAACGTCCTGACTTTC,CASSLIARDSDSSGANVLTF
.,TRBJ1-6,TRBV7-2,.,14,TGTGCTAGCAGCTTACAGGGAGCCAATTCACCCCTCCACTTT,CASSLQGANSPLHF
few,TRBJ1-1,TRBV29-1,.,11,TGCAGCGTCGGGACCAACACTGAAGCTTTCTTT,CSVGTNTEAFF
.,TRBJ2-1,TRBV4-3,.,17,TGCGCCAGCAGCCAAGCGTCGGCCACCTTTAGTAACAATGAGCAGTTCTTC,CASSQASATFSNNEQFF
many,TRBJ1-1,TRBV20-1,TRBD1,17,TGCAGTGCTAGGGTCCGCCGGGACAGGGGGCTTTGGACTGAAGCTTTCTTT,CSARVRRDRGLWTEAFF
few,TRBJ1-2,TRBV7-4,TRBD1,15,TGTGCCAGCAGCTTAGGGAGGGACAGGGGATATGGCTACACCTTC,CASSLGRDRGYGYTF
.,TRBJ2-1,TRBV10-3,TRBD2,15,TGTGCCATCAGATTAGCGGGTCGAACCTACAATGAGCAGTTCTTC,CAIRLAGRTYNEQFF
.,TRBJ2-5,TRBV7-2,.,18,TGTGCCAGCAGCTTAGTAGGGGGACAAGGGCTCGAAGTGGCCAGGCAGTACTTC,CASSLVGGQGLEVARQYF